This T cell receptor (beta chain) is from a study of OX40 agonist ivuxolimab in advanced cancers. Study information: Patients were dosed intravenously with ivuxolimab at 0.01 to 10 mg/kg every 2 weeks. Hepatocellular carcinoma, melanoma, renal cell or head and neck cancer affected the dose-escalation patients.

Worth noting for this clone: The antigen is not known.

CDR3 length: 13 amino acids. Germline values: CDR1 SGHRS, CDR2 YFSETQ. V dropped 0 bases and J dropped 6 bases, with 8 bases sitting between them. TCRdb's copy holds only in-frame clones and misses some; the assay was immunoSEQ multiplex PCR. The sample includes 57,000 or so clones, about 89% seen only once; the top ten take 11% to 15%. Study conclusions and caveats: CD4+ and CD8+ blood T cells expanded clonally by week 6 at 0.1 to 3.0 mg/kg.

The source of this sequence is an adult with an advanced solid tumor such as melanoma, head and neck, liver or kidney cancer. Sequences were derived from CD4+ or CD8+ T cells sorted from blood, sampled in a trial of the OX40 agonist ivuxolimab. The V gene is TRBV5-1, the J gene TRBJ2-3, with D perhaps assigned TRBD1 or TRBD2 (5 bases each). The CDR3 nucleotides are TGCGCCAGCAGCTTGGGGGGGTCTGATACGCAGTATTTT. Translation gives CASSLGGSDTQYF.